In its sample, the clone carrying this T cell receptor (beta chain) was seen a few times. Its antigen is unknown. This CDR3 is built from 12 residues. The V and J ends lost 0 bases and 6 bases respectively, with 3 bases between them. Germline V gives CDR1 KGHSH, CDR2 LQKENI. This table comes from immunoSEQ multiplex PCR, and its TCRdb copy is limited to in-frame clones, with some not included. The repertoire consists of tens of thousands of clones, with roughly 76% occurring once and the leading ten covering roughly 21%. The sample originates from a study of OX40 agonist ivuxolimab in advanced cancers. Overall study: Hepatocellular carcinoma, melanoma, renal cell or head and neck cancer affected the dose-escalation patients. Two patients with cutaneous melanoma and one with hepatocellular carcinoma, three in total, showed partial responses.

Study outcomes and limitations: Clonal expansion in partial responders at 0.1-3.0 mg/kg ranked among the lowest.

The sequence came from an adult with an advanced solid tumor such as melanoma, head and neck, liver or kidney cancer. V and J are TRBV18 and TRBJ1-5; D gene unclear. The sequencing here drew on CD4+ or CD8+ T cells sorted from blood, taken in a trial of the OX40 agonist ivuxolimab. CDR3 coding DNA: TGTGCCAGCTCACCACCGGGTCAGCCCCAGCATTTT. Its translation is CASSPPGQPQHF.